Below, 29 T cell receptor beta chains from the same sample are listed, as sequenced in a study of molecular identifiers for immune sequencing clone quantification. TCRdb reprocessed the PCR reads via MiXCR and lists one record per CDR3 protein. The sample contains about half a million distinct CDR3 sequences, about 25% of which appear only once. Sequencing was carried out using naive CD8+ T cells from blood, with Jurkat cell RNA spiked in. Subset noted: FACS-sorted CD8+CD4-CCR7+CD45RA+ naive T cells. These TCRs come from a human donor in good health. Some libraries in this study had Jurkat cell RNA spiked in.

This clonotype has at least ten counts. The rearrangement uses TRBV29-1 and TRBJ1-1; possibly TRBD1 for D (6 bases). The CDR3 length is 14 residues. Trimming took 6 bases from V and 3 from J, leaving 17 bases between them. CDR1 and CDR2 from the germline V gene are SQVTM and ANQGSEA. The CDR3 sequence is CSVEGWGQYTEAFF. The CDR3 DNA reads TGCAGCGTCGAGGGGTGGGGGCAGTACACTGAAGCTTTCTTT.

In this sample, this clonotype turned up many times. The chain has TRBV5-1 and TRBJ2-7; D may match TRBD1 or TRBD2 (5 bases each). The germline V gene encodes CDR1 SGHRS and CDR2 YFSETQ. Between the trimmed V and J ends, which lost 4 bases and 3 bases, there was a span of 14 bases. The CDR3 is 14 amino acids. The CDR3 region has the DNA TGCGCCAGCAGCCTTTCGGGACCCAACTACGAGCAGTACTTC. Encoded protein: CASSLSGPNYEQYF.

There are a few counts of this clonotype. The chain recombines TRBV12-3 or TRBV12-4 with TRBJ2-1; D is undetermined. The length of the CDR3 is 12 residues. Between the trimmed V and J ends, which lost 4 bases and 8 bases, there was a span of 9 bases. CDR3 residues: CASSYQFDEQFF. The DNA for the CDR3 is TGTGCCAGCAGTTACCAGTTCGATGAGCAGTTCTTC.

The rearrangement joins TRBV7-2 to TRBJ2-7; TRBD2 matches at 9 bases. CDR3 length equals 19 residues. The V gene's germline CDR1 is SGHTA and CDR2 FQGNSA. J lost 0 bases, V lost 2 bases, and 14 bases had no gene match. The chain's CDR3 is CASSLPGLASEKSSYEQYF. The CDR3 DNA follows: TGTGCCAGCAGCTTACCCGGACTAGCGTCTGAAAAAAGCTCCTACGAGCAGTACTTC.

This clonotype was seen only a few times. CDR3 sequence (DNA): TGTGCCAGTGGGGGGCCCGGGGACGAAAAACTGTTTTTT. The encoded protein is CASGGPGDEKLFF. J is TRBJ1-4 and V is TRBV7-9, with TRBD1 as a possible D gene (6 bases). Deletions cut 9 bases from V and 8 bases from J, with 16 bases between. CDR1 is SEHNR and CDR2 is FQNEAQ in the germline V gene (reference sequence). The CDR3 has 13 residues.

This rearrangement joins TRBV20-1 to TRBJ2-1, with TRBD2 matching 7 bases. The CDR3 is 13 amino acids. V was pared by 7 bases and J by 8 bases, with 11 bases of the junction left unmatched. Germline V CDR1 and CDR2: DFQATT, SNEGSKA (reference sequence). The CDR3 DNA reads as TGCAGTGTGCATTCGACTAGCTTCTATGAGCAGTTCTTC. Protein sequence: CSVHSTSFYEQFF.

V and J are TRBV23-1 and TRBJ2-6; tentatively, D is TRBD1 (5 bases). TRBV23-1 is classed as an ORF, of uncertain function. V lost 0 bases and J lost 1, with 16 bases in between. This CDR3 contains 19 residues. The CDR3 DNA reads as TGCGCCAGCAGTCAATCGTCGGCCCAGGGTTCGTCTGGGGCCAACGTCCTGACTTTC. Translating gives CASSQSSAQGSSGANVLTF.

This clonotype came up many times. This sequence joins TRBV25-1 and TRBJ2-5; D assignment may be TRBD1 or TRBD2 (6 bases each). The CDR3 length is 18 residues. V shed 1 base and J shed 0 bases, with 18 bases lying between them. CDR1 is MGHDK and CDR2 is SYGVNS in the germline V gene. CDR3 sequence reads: CASSESPTTGGYQETQYF. The DNA of the CDR3 is TGTGCCAGCAGTGAATCCCCCACGACAGGAGGGTACCAAGAGACCCAGTACTTC.

This clonotype was seen at least ten times. This chain uses TRBV27 with TRBJ2-3, with D perhaps matching TRBD1 (6 bases). Trimming removed 5 bases from V and 13 bases from J, with 22 bases in between. CDR1 is MNHEY, CDR2 SMNVEV, per germline (reference sequence). This CDR3 has 14 residues. CDR3 loop: CASSPLNTGSKEYF. The CDR3 nucleotides read TGTGCCAGCAGTCCCCTAAATACAGGGTCTAAGGAGTATTTT.

This clonotype was detected many times. This chain's CDR3 is CASSPLGQSSYNEQFF. The DNA of the CDR3 is TGTGCCAGCAGTCCCCTCGGCCAGAGCTCCTACAATGAGCAGTTCTTC. This chain connects TRBV27 to TRBJ2-1; D remains ambiguous. This CDR3 spans 16 amino acids. V was pared by 5 bases and J by 0 bases, with 14 bases between. Per the germline V gene, CDR1 is MNHEY and CDR2 is SMNVEV (reference sequence).

The V and J genes are TRBV2 and TRBJ2-3, with 7 nucleotides matching TRBD2. After removal of 7 bases from V and 1 base from J, the junction contained 5 bases not matched to a gene. The CDR3 is 14 residues long. Germline CDR1 and CDR2: SNHLY and FYNNEI. CDR3 sequence (DNA): TGTGCCAGCATCCCTAGCGGACGCACAGATACGCAGTATTTT. It specifies CASIPSGRTDTQYF.

On this clonotype: This could be a read error, since a much larger clone is one nucleotide away. A read error is likely, as this CDR3 ends without the conserved phenylalanine or tryptophan. The chain combines TRBV9 with TRBJ2-3; 10 bases agree with TRBD2. Germline loops: CDR1 SGDLS, CDR2 YYNGEE. Trimming took 4 bases from V and 6 from J; bases not matched to a gene: 17. CDR3 size: 18 residues. CDR3 nucleotides: TGTGCCAGCAGCACTGCGTCTAGCGGGAGCGTACTTAGTGATACGCAGTATGTT. It codes for CASSTASSGSVLSDTQYV.

The table lists this clonotype with a few counts. V gene TRBV6-5 combines with J gene TRBJ2-7, with TRBD1 matching 8 bases. V was clipped by 3 bases and J by 6 bases; unmatched bases: 7. CDR3 length: 14 residues. CDR1 and CDR2 from the germline V gene are MNHEY and SVGAGI. CDR3: CASSYGQGASEQYF. The CDR3 DNA is TGTGCCAGCAGTTATGGGCAGGGGGCCTCCGAGCAGTACTTC.

Here the CDR3 reads CASSSSQSTDTQYF. Written as DNA, the CDR3 is TGTGCCAGCAGCTCAAGTCAGAGCACAGATACGCAGTATTTT. The V and J genes are TRBV5-4 and TRBJ2-3, with unresolved D. The germline V and J ends were trimmed by 3 bases and 0 bases, with 8 bases remaining between them. Germline V gene sequence: CDR1 SGHNT, CDR2 YYREEE (reference sequence). The CDR3 extends over 14 amino acids. The variable domain in full, completed from reference TRBV5-4 and TRBJ2-3, reads ETGVTQSPTHLIKTRGQQVTLRCSSQSGHNTVSWYQQALGQGPQFIFQYYREEENGRGNFPPRFSGLQFPNYSSELNVNALELDDSALYLCASSSSQSTDTQYFGPGTRLTVL.

The chain joins TRBV6-5 to TRBJ2-2; no clear D. This CDR3 has 15 amino acids. Trimming shortened V by 7 bases and J by 1 base, and 13 bases separated the two germline ends. CDR1 is MNHEY, CDR2 SVGAGI, per germline. Here the CDR3 reads CASKPALQNTGELFF. In nucleotides, the CDR3 is TGTGCCAGCAAGCCGGCACTTCAGAACACCGGGGAGCTGTTTTTT.

With regard to this clonotype: The junction departs from germline at one end; a sequencing error may be responsible. The rearrangement uses TRBV13 and TRBJ2-3; D unclear. Germline-derived CDR1 and CDR2 are PRHDT and FYEKMQ (reference sequence). There are 12 residues in the CDR3. The CDR3 DNA reads as TGTGCCAGCAGCTTACGTGGAGATACGCGGTATTTT. It codes for CASSLRGDTRYF.

V usage is TRBV7-9 and J usage is TRBJ2-3, with 7 nucleotides matching TRBD2. V shed 5 bases, J shed 3 bases, and the junction held 8 bases outside the gene matches. The CDR3 covers 15 residues. Germline loops: CDR1 SEHNR, CDR2 FQNEAQ (reference sequence). This CDR3 is CASSPKRDRTDTQYF. CDR3 in DNA: TGTGCCAGCAGCCCAAAGCGGGATAGGACAGATACGCAGTATTTT. Combining the CDR3 with reference TRBV7-9 and TRBJ2-3 gives the whole variable domain DTGVSQNPRHKITKRGQNVTFRCDPISEHNRLYWYRQTLGQGPEFLTYFQNEAQLEKSRLLSDRFSAERPKGSFSTLEIQRTEQGDSAMYLCASSPKRDRTDTQYFGPGTRLTVL.

Details on this clonotype: With a much larger clone just one base away, this may be a read error. The chain carries TRBV2 and TRBJ1-5; the match to TRBD1 covers 7 bases. Trimming at V came to 10 bases and at J to 1 base, leaving 10 bases not matched to a gene. There are 15 residues in the CDR3. Per the germline V gene, CDR1 is SNHLY and CDR2 is FYNNEI. CDR3 loop: CAIRETGQSNQPQHF. CDR3 coding DNA: TGTGCCATCAGGGAGACAGGGCAGAGCAATCAGCCCCAGCATTTT. Based on the CDR3 plus reference TRBV2 and TRBJ1-5, the full variable domain is EPEVTQTPSHQVTQMGQEVILRCVPISNHLYFYWYRQILGQKVEFLVSFYNNEISEKSEIFDDQFSVERPDGSNFTLKIRSTKLEDSAMYFCAIRETGQSNQPQHFGDGTRLSIL.

This clonotype has more than one count but fewer than ten. The V gene is TRBV24-1, the J gene TRBJ2-5; D is undetermined. Germline CDR1 and CDR2: KGHDR and SFDVKD. Trimming took off 5 bases at V and 0 bases at J, with 6 bases between the two ends. The CDR3 totals 13 residues. The CDR3 sequence: CATSAGYQETQYF. The CDR3 DNA is TGTGCCACCAGTGCCGGTTACCAAGAGACCCAGTACTTC.

This clonotype was seen more than once but under ten times. V usage is TRBV12-3 or TRBV12-4 and J usage is TRBJ1-6; D remains ambiguous. Trimming left V 2 bases short and J 9 bases short, with 8 bases between. CDR3 length: 13 amino acids. CDR3 nucleotide sequence: TGTGCCAGCAGTTTAATGGCAATTTCACCCCTCCACTTT. Its translation is CASSLMAISPLHF.

This chain uses TRBV20-1 with TRBJ2-7; 8 bases align to TRBD2. Germline assignment: CDR1 DFQATT and CDR2 SNEGSKA (reference sequence). Losses at the gene ends were 0 bases for V and 7 bases for J; bases not matched to a gene: 11. There are 15 residues in the CDR3. The CDR3 loop is CSARDWGREDGEQYF. The CDR3 DNA reads as TGCAGTGCTAGAGATTGGGGGCGGGAGGATGGGGAGCAGTACTTC.

Many counts were recorded for this clonotype. The rearrangement links TRBV7-8 to TRBJ1-1, with 9 bases matching TRBD1. The CDR3 runs 14 residues. The germline V gene has CDR1 SGHVS and CDR2 FQNEAQ. V dropped 5 bases and J dropped 4; count of bases not matched to a gene: 5. CDR3 nucleotides: TGTGCCAGCAGCCAAGGACAGGGGCTCACTGAAGCTTTCTTT. Translated: CASSQGQGLTEAFF. Drawing the rest from reference TRBV7-8 and TRBJ1-1, the complete variable domain is GAGVSQSPRYKVAKRGQDVALRCDPISGHVSLFWYQQALGQGPEFLTYFQNEAQLDKSGLPSDRFFAERPEGSVSTLKIQRTQQEDSAVYLCASSQGQGLTEAFFGQGTRLTVV.

In the case of this clonotype: Given a much more abundant clone one base away, this may be a read error. The rearrangement uses TRBV7-2 and TRBJ2-1; D may be TRBD2 (7 bases). With 2 bases removed from V and 6 bases from J, the gap between germline ends came to 20 bases. This CDR3 has 17 amino acids. The germline V gene encodes CDR1 SGHTA and CDR2 FQGNSA. CDR3: CASSLTPRTRGGNEQFF. The CDR3 DNA reads TGTGCCAGCAGCTTAACCCCCCGGACTAGAGGGGGCAATGAGCAGTTCTTC.

This clonotype was detected many times. One base away lies a much larger clone, so this may be a sequencing read error. V usage is TRBV7-2 and J usage is TRBJ2-7; 10 nucleotides align to TRBD2. The CDR3 is 14 residues long. With 5 bases clipped from V and 4 bases from J, the junction kept 5 bases outside the gene matches. The germline CDR1 and CDR2 sequences are SGHTA and FQGNSA. In nucleotides, the CDR3 is TGTGCCAGCAGCGTTACTAGCGGGGAGTACGAGCAGTACTTC. Translation: CASSVTSGEYEQYF.

A few counts support this clonotype. V is TRBV18 and J is TRBJ1-5; D is ambiguous. V was clipped by 2 bases and J by 4 bases, with 3 bases between them. Germline lookup yields CDR1 KGHSH and CDR2 LQKENI. The CDR3 consists of 12 residues. In nucleotides, the CDR3 is TGTGCCAGCTCACCAGATAATCAGCCCCAGCATTTT. This gives the protein CASSPDNQPQHF.

This chain joins TRBV28 and TRBJ2-7; 10 bases map to TRBD2. CDR3 length equals 17 residues. Germline V gene sequence: CDR1 MDHEN, CDR2 SYDVKM. After removal of 1 base from V and 2 bases from J, the junction contained 8 bases not matched to a gene. CDR3 sequence reads: CASSLLPGSGGAYEQYF. CDR3 DNA sequence: TGTGCCAGCAGTTTATTGCCGGGAAGCGGGGGGGCCTACGAGCAGTACTTC.

The CDR3 DNA reads as TGCAGTGCTAGAGATTTTTGGCCGGGGTCCCAAGAGACCCAGTACTTC. Translated: CSARDFWPGSQETQYF. The rearrangement links TRBV20-1 to TRBJ2-5, with a tentative D call TRBD2 (5 bases). The germline V gene encodes CDR1 DFQATT and CDR2 SNEGSKA (reference sequence). This CDR3 is 16 amino acids long. The V gene lost 0 bases and the J gene lost 1 base, with 15 bases spanning the gap.

This clonotype was detected only a few times. The chain uses TRBV19 and TRBJ2-3; 7 nucleotides align to TRBD2. There are 13 residues in the CDR3. Germline values: CDR1 LNHDA, CDR2 SQIVND (reference sequence). Trimming cost V 6 bases and J 4 bases; bases outside gene matches: 4. CDR3 region: CASSGGSPDTQYF. CDR3 DNA: TGTGCCAGTAGCGGGGGGTCCCCAGATACGCAGTATTTT.

The table lists this clonotype with a few counts. The chain links TRBV2 to TRBJ2-2; weak D call: TRBD1 (6 bases). Germline CDR1 reads SNHLY; CDR2 reads FYNNEI. The CDR3 extends over 16 amino acids. V lost 2 bases and J lost 7, with 17 bases in between. The chain's CDR3 is CASSEYVGGVIGELFF. In nucleotides, the CDR3 is TGTGCCAGCAGTGAATACGTTGGGGGCGTCATCGGGGAGCTGTTTTTT. Variable domain in full (rest from reference TRBV2 and TRBJ2-2): EPEVTQTPSHQVTQMGQEVILRCVPISNHLYFYWYRQILGQKVEFLVSFYNNEISEKSEIFDDQFSVERPDGSNFTLKIRSTKLEDSAMYFCASSEYVGGVIGELFFGEGSRLTVL.